Listed below are T cell receptor beta chains from one sample, sequenced in a study of control samples from healthy donors and cancer patients. Only in-frame clones appear in the TCRdb table, and some are missing; sequencing was by immunoSEQ multiplex PCR. Altogether 390,000 or so clones are present, 80% to 95% being singletons, with the ten largest covering around 6.4%. The sample comprised PBMCs. The receptors were gathered from a man aged 35-49 years with head and neck cancer. CDR3s include the opening cysteine and the closing phenylalanine or tryptophan. A D gene is named only where the DNA matches it firmly. Expanded clones get a size class; other rows say once, few or many, or leave the size out.

d_call: -
clone_size: -
j_call: TRBJ2-3
v_call: TRBV12-3/TRBV12-4
cdr3_aa: CASSRRADTQYF
cdr3_nt: TGTGCCAGCAGCCGCAGGGCAGATACGCAGTATTTT

d_call: TRBD1
clone_size: -
j_call: TRBJ2-7
v_call: TRBV28
cdr3_aa: CASTPTGTGSYEQYF
cdr3_nt: TGTGCCAGCACGCCGACCGGGACAGGGTCCTACGAGCAGTACTTC

d_call: TRBD2
clone_size: -
j_call: TRBJ2-1
v_call: TRBV5-4
cdr3_aa: CASSLTRGRASEQFF
cdr3_nt: TGTGCCAGCAGCTTGACCCGCGGGAGGGCATCTGAGCAGTTCTTC

d_call: -
clone_size: -
j_call: TRBJ2-3
v_call: TRBV15
cdr3_aa: CATSTRQSSTDTQYF
cdr3_nt: TGTGCCACCAGCACCAGACAGTCTAGCACAGATACGCAGTATTTT

d_call: TRBD1
clone_size: -
j_call: TRBJ1-5
v_call: TRBV19
cdr3_aa: CASSIRRGQNNQPQHF
cdr3_nt: TGTGCCAGTAGTATCCGGCGGGGACAGAATAATCAGCCCCAGCATTTT

d_call: -
clone_size: -
j_call: TRBJ1-6
v_call: TRBV11-1
cdr3_aa: CASSLHPSSYNSPLHF
cdr3_nt: TGTGCCAGCAGCTTACATCCAAGCTCCTATAATTCACCCCTCCACTTT

d_call: -
clone_size: -
j_call: TRBJ1-3
v_call: TRBV5-1
cdr3_aa: CASSLGLRDTGNTIYF
cdr3_nt: TGCGCCAGCAGCTTGGGCTTAAGAGACACTGGAAACACCATATATTTT

d_call: -
clone_size: once
j_call: TRBJ2-1
v_call: TRBV3-1/TRBV3-2
cdr3_aa: CASSQASVVEQFF
cdr3_nt: TGTGCCAGCAGCCAAGCCTCAGTTGTCGAGCAGTTCTTC

d_call: TRBD1
clone_size: -
j_call: TRBJ1-2
v_call: TRBV27
cdr3_aa: CASSSSYRGFDGYTF
cdr3_nt: TGTGCCAGCAGTTCGTCTTACAGGGGTTTTGATGGCTACACCTTC

d_call: -
clone_size: -
j_call: TRBJ2-5
v_call: TRBV24-1
cdr3_aa: CATSDGGLFQETQYF
cdr3_nt: TGTGCCACCAGTGATGGGGGACTTTTCCAAGAGACCCAGTACTTC

d_call: TRBD1
clone_size: -
j_call: TRBJ2-7
v_call: TRBV7-3
cdr3_aa: CASSPRQGDYEQYF
cdr3_nt: TGTGCCAGCAGCCCCCGACAGGGGGACTACGAGCAGTACTTC

d_call: TRBD1
clone_size: -
j_call: TRBJ1-4
v_call: TRBV6-5
cdr3_aa: CASSFTTGVHEKLFF
cdr3_nt: TGTGCCAGCAGTTTTACAACAGGGGTACATGAAAAACTGTTTTTT

d_call: -
clone_size: -
j_call: TRBJ1-3
v_call: TRBV7-9
cdr3_aa: CASSLVLPGGGNTIYF
cdr3_nt: TGTGCCAGCAGCTTAGTCCTTCCGGGGGGCGGAAACACCATATATTTT

d_call: -
clone_size: -
j_call: TRBJ1-2
v_call: TRBV30
cdr3_aa: CAWRGGPRAGSDYGYTF
cdr3_nt: TGTGCCTGGAGGGGCGGACCGAGGGCGGGATCGGACTATGGCTACACCTTC

d_call: TRBD2
clone_size: -
j_call: TRBJ2-7
v_call: TRBV18
cdr3_aa: CASSPQLAGASYEQYF
cdr3_nt: TGTGCCAGCTCACCACAATTAGCGGGAGCGTCCTACGAGCAGTACTTC

d_call: -
clone_size: -
j_call: TRBJ1-2
v_call: TRBV7-3
cdr3_aa: CASSSSPGSGYTF
cdr3_nt: TGTGCCAGCAGCTCATCGCCAGGGAGCGGCTACACCTTC

d_call: TRBD1
clone_size: -
j_call: TRBJ2-2
v_call: TRBV4-2
cdr3_aa: CASSQEARGRANTGELFF
cdr3_nt: TGTGCCAGCAGCCAAGAAGCCAGGGGGCGGGCGAACACCGGGGAGCTGTTTTTT

d_call: TRBD1
clone_size: -
j_call: TRBJ1-5
v_call: TRBV9
cdr3_aa: CASSVGQGGNQPQHF
cdr3_nt: TGTGCCAGCAGCGTCGGACAGGGAGGGAATCAGCCCCAGCATTTT

d_call: -
clone_size: -
j_call: TRBJ1-2
v_call: TRBV29-1
cdr3_aa: CSVGPSPGNYGYTF
cdr3_nt: TGCAGCGTTGGCCCCAGCCCGGGGAACTATGGCTACACCTTC

d_call: -
clone_size: -
j_call: TRBJ1-3
v_call: TRBV11-2
cdr3_aa: CASSRGTRVSGNTIYF
cdr3_nt: TGTGCCAGCAGCCGTGGGACAAGGGTTTCTGGAAACACCATATATTTT

d_call: TRBD2
clone_size: -
j_call: TRBJ2-1
v_call: TRBV4-1
cdr3_aa: CASSQVAASGNNEQFF
cdr3_nt: TGCGCCAGCAGCCAAGTTGCGGCTAGCGGGAACAATGAGCAGTTCTTC

d_call: -
clone_size: once
j_call: TRBJ2-5
v_call: TRBV5-6
cdr3_aa: CASSFPSEQETQYF
cdr3_nt: TGTGCCAGCAGCTTCCCCTCCGAGCAAGAGACCCAGTACTTC

d_call: -
clone_size: once
j_call: TRBJ2-3
v_call: TRBV7-6
cdr3_aa: CASSPAAGTYTDTQYF
cdr3_nt: TGTGCCAGCAGTCCGGCGGCGGGGACGTACACAGATACGCAGTATTTT

d_call: -
clone_size: -
j_call: TRBJ1-5
v_call: TRBV6-6
cdr3_aa: CASSYSAAYEGQPQHF
cdr3_nt: TGTGCCAGCAGTTACTCGGCCGCATATGAAGGTCAGCCCCAGCATTTT

d_call: TRBD2
clone_size: once
j_call: TRBJ2-7
v_call: TRBV27
cdr3_aa: CASSSDSGTAYEQYF
cdr3_nt: TGTGCCAGCAGTTCCGATAGCGGGACCGCCTACGAGCAGTACTTC

d_call: -
clone_size: -
j_call: TRBJ2-7
v_call: TRBV21-1
cdr3_aa: CASSKGDYEQYF
cdr3_nt: TGTGCCAGCAGCAAAGGGGACTACGAGCAGTACTTC

d_call: -
clone_size: -
j_call: TRBJ1-5
v_call: TRBV27
cdr3_aa: CASSWSATNQPQHF
cdr3_nt: TGTGCCAGCAGTTGGTCCGCTACCAATCAGCCCCAGCATTTT

d_call: -
clone_size: -
j_call: TRBJ1-1
v_call: TRBV5-6
cdr3_aa: CASSLSGVVSTEAFF
cdr3_nt: TGTGCCAGCAGCTTGTCGGGGGTGGTGAGCACTGAAGCTTTCTTT

d_call: -
clone_size: -
j_call: TRBJ2-3
v_call: TRBV6-2/TRBV6-3
cdr3_aa: CASSFGATQYF
cdr3_nt: TGTGCCAGCAGTTTTGGTGCCACGCAGTATTTT

d_call: TRBD1
clone_size: -
j_call: TRBJ2-2
v_call: TRBV11-2
cdr3_aa: CASSLGTGPGELFF
cdr3_nt: TGTGCCAGCAGCTTAGGGACAGGGCCCGGGGAGCTGTTTTTT

d_call: TRBD2
clone_size: once
j_call: TRBJ2-7
v_call: TRBV19
cdr3_aa: CASSTRHRRGEGLAGSSYEQYF
cdr3_nt: TGTGCCAGTAGTACACGTCACCGCAGGGGAGAGGGGCTAGCGGGGAGTTCCTACGAGCAGTACTTC

d_call: -
clone_size: -
j_call: TRBJ2-2
v_call: TRBV7-9
cdr3_aa: CASTPGAGFGELFF
cdr3_nt: TGTGCCAGCACACCGGGGGCTGGGTTCGGGGAGCTGTTTTTT

d_call: TRBD1
clone_size: -
j_call: TRBJ2-7
v_call: TRBV5-1
cdr3_aa: CASSLDGTGSSYEQYF
cdr3_nt: TGCGCCAGCAGCTTGGATGGGACAGGGAGCTCCTACGAGCAGTACTTC

d_call: -
clone_size: few
j_call: TRBJ1-3
v_call: TRBV7-2
cdr3_aa: CASSPYLAGNTIYF
cdr3_nt: TGTGCCAGCAGCCCATATCTGGCTGGAAACACCATATATTTT

d_call: -
clone_size: -
j_call: TRBJ1-1
v_call: TRBV29-1
cdr3_aa: CSTFRGTEAFF
cdr3_nt: TGCAGCACCTTCCGGGGGACTGAAGCTTTCTTT